The source of this T cell receptor beta chain is a study of shared clonotypes between healthy human individuals. CDR3 length: 17 amino acids. Germline V lookup: CDR1 KGHSH, CDR2 LQKENI. The V segment lost 6 bases and the J segment 1 base; nucleotides outside the gene matches: 14. Profiling relied on immunoSEQ multiplex PCR, and the TCRdb table lists in-frame clones only, not all of them. The sample carries 1,500,000 or so clones, roughly 95% recorded once. Material: naive CD4+ T cells sorted from blood. Subset here: CD45RA+ positively selected. V and J are TRBV18 and TRBJ1-2, with 7 bases identical to TRBD1. The receptor was isolated from a man aged 25 to 45 in good health. In DNA, the CDR3 is TGTGCCAGCTCGCTAACAGGGGACTCCATACTTAACTATGGCTACACCTTC. Its translation: CASSLTGDSILNYGYTF.